These 12 T cell receptor beta chains came from one sample sequenced in a study of shared clonotypes between healthy human individuals. Using immunoSEQ multiplex PCR, the repertoire was profiled, and TCRdb retains in-frame clones only, with some absent. The table shows roughly 1 million clones, with around 75% occurring only once. Sequencing used memory CD4+ T cells sorted from blood. This sample's subset: CD45RA-negative fraction. The receptors derive from a man aged 18 to 29 in good health.

CDR3 region: CASSWNRRTEAFF. CDR3 nucleotides: TGTGCCAGCAGCTGGAATAGGCGGACTGAAGCTTTCTTT. This rearrangement joins TRBV11-3 to TRBJ1-1, with D unclear. The germline gives CDR1 SGHNT, CDR2 YENEEA. This CDR3 region has 13 residues. The V end was cut by 4 bases, the J end by 5 bases, with 11 bases between.

The V call is TRBV7-9, the J call TRBJ1-3; D gene ambiguous. Trimming left V 5 bases short and J 1 base short, with 15 bases between. The CDR3 runs to 16 residues. Germline CDR1 SEHNR, CDR2 FQNEAQ (reference sequence). This chain's CDR3 is CASSLRPAESGNTIYF. In DNA, the CDR3 is TGTGCCAGCAGCCTCCGACCGGCAGAGTCTGGAAACACCATATATTTT. Looking up the rest from reference TRBV7-9 and TRBJ1-3 gives the full variable domain: DTGVSQNPRHKITKRGQNVTFRCDPISEHNRLYWYRQTLGQGPEFLTYFQNEAQLEKSRLLSDRFSAERPKGSFSTLEIQRTEQGDSAMYLCASSLRPAESGNTIYFGEGSWLTVV.

This clone was seen a single time. This CDR3 is CASDPDGSGEKLFF. CDR3 DNA sequence: TGCGCCAGCGACCCAGACGGCTCAGGGGAAAAACTGTTTTTT. This chain connects TRBV5-1 to TRBJ1-4; D possibly corresponds to TRBD1 (5 bases). CDR3 size: 14 residues. Germline assignment: CDR1 SGHRS and CDR2 YFSETQ. The ends were cut back, 7 bases at V and 8 bases at J, with 18 bases in the middle.

CDR3 sequence: CASSIGGSTNEKLFF. CDR3 nucleotides: TGCGCCAGCAGTATTGGGGGTTCAACTAATGAAAAACTGTTTTTT. The V and J genes are TRBV5-1 and TRBJ1-4; TRBD1 might be the D (5 bases). CDR1 and CDR2 from the germline V gene are SGHRS and YFSETQ. The CDR3 is 15 amino acids. V lost 5 bases, J lost 0 bases, and 11 bases lay in between.

This chain joins TRBV11-3 and TRBJ2-3; 7 bases agree with TRBD1. Germline CDR1 SGHNT, CDR2 YENEEA. Trimming took 5 bases from V and 7 from J; bases not matched to a gene: 6. CDR3 length: 13 residues. The CDR3, as DNA: TGTGCCAGCAGCCCGACGGGACAGTATACGCAGTATTTT. Translation: CASSPTGQYTQYF.

The chain links TRBV12-5 to TRBJ2-5; D is uncertain. There are 11 residues in the CDR3. CDR1 LGHNT and CDR2 FRNRAP come from the germline V gene. The germline V and J ends were trimmed by 2 bases and 2 bases, with 0 bases remaining between them. CDR3 sequence (DNA): TGTGCTAGTGGTTTGCAAGAGACCCAGTACTTC. Amino acid sequence: CASGLQETQYF.

The chain joins TRBV30 to TRBJ2-2; D may be TRBD1 (5 bases). Germline V CDR1 and CDR2: GTSNPN, SVGIG (reference sequence). The germline V and J ends were trimmed by 0 bases and 5 bases, with 16 bases remaining between them. The CDR3 loop spans 16 amino acids. In DNA form, the CDR3 reads TGTGCCTGGAGTGTACGAGGCAGGGTATCTACCGGGGAGCTGTTTTTT. As protein: CAWSVRGRVSTGELFF.

The rearrangement joins TRBV15 to TRBJ2-3; TRBD2 matches at 9 bases. CDR1 and CDR2 (germline): LNHNV, YYDKDF (reference sequence). The CDR3 extends over 16 amino acids. The junction had 2 bases not matched to a gene; V was cut back by 0 bases and J by 1 base. The CDR3 DNA reads TGTGCCACCAGCAGAGAGGTAGCGGGGGGCACAGATACGCAGTATTTT. Amino acids: CATSREVAGGTDTQYF.

The chain couples TRBV21-1 to TRBJ1-3. TRBV21-1 is assigned pseudogene status. This CDR3 is built from 17 residues. The CDR3 nucleotides are TGTGCCAGCAGCAACGCGCCGACCTACTATTTTGGAAACACCATATATTTT. It yields the protein CASSNAPTYYFGNTIYF.

The chain combines TRBV29-1 with TRBJ1-4; 7 bases match TRBD1. The CDR3 spans 12 residues. V lost 7 bases, J lost 8 bases, and 7 bases stayed unmatched. CDR1 is SQVTM and CDR2 is ANQGSEA in the germline V gene. DNA of the CDR3: TGCAGCGCCGGACAGGCCGCCGAAAAACTGTTTTTT. It is translated as CSAGQAAEKLFF. Using reference TRBV29-1 and TRBJ1-4 for the parts outside the CDR3, the full variable domain is SAVISQKPSRDICQRGTSLTIQCQVDSQVTMMFWYRQQPGQSLTLIATANQGSEATYESGFVIDKFPISRPNLTFSTLTVSNMSPEDSSIYLCSAGQAAEKLFFGSGTQLSVL.

The CDR3 here is CASSGTGVGETQYF. Here the CDR3 DNA reads TGTGCCAGCAGTGGAACAGGGGTGGGGGAGACCCAGTACTTC. J is TRBJ2-5 and V is TRBV2; 7 bases are shared with TRBD1. Looked up from germline, CDR1 is SNHLY and CDR2 is FYNNEI. The CDR3 runs to 14 residues. V shed 4 bases and J 5 bases; nucleotides not matched to a gene: 7.

The V call is TRBV6-5, the J call TRBJ2-7, with 12 bases matching TRBD2. The germline V gene encodes CDR1 MNHEY and CDR2 SVGAGI. The CDR3 sequence is 14 residues long. V was clipped by 7 bases and J by 7 bases; unmatched bases: 8. CDR3 loop: CASNRLAGAGEQYF. CDR3 in DNA: TGTGCCAGCAACAGACTAGCGGGAGCGGGGGAGCAGTACTTC.